The sequence of this TCR beta chain was determined in a study of cytomegalovirus exposure and HLA in healthy donors. CDR1 is MNHEY, CDR2 SMNVEV, per germline (reference sequence). The CDR3 extends over 14 amino acids. As for this clone: A junction boundary mismatches the germline segment, possibly from a read error.

The PCR was carried out with 60 Vbeta primers and 13 Jbeta primers. TCRdb's copy holds only in-frame clones and misses some; the assay was immunoSEQ multiplex PCR. The sample consists of 180,000 or so clones, around 80% of them appearing once. Specimen: PBMCs. The chain has TRBV27 and TRBJ2-2; possible D gene TRBD2, 7 bases. The sequence came from a young man in good health and CMV-seronegative. The CDR3 sequence is CATNRVGEGGGLFF. DNA for the CDR3: TGTGCCACCAACAGGGTCGGTGAGGGCGGGGGGCTGTTTTTT.